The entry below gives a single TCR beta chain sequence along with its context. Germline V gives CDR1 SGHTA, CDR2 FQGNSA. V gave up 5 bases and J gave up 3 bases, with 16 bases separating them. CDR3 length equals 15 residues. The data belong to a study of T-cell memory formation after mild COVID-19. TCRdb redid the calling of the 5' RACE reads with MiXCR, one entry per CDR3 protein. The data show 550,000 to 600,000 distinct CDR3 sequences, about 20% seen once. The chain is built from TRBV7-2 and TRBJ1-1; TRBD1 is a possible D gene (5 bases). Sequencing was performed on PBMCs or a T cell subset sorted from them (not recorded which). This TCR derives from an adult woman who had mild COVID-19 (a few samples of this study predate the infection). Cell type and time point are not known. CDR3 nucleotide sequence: TGTGCCAGCAGCCGGGGACGCCAAGCCGACACTGAAGCTTTCTTT. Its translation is CASSRGRQADTEAFF.